These T cell receptor beta chains were read from a single sample in a study of CD8+CD57+ T cells in acquired aplastic anemia. Each CDR3 protein is one row after TCRdb ran MiXCR on the reads. The table has 40,000 or so distinct CDR3 sequences, 75% to 85% seen once. Input material: sorted CD4+, CD8+, or CD8+CD57+ T cells (not recorded which) from PBMCs. The receptors originated from a human donor in good health, serving as a control. The CDR3 runs from the conserved cysteine through the conserved F or W.

j_call | cdr3_length | v_call | cdr3_aa
TRBJ1-1 | 15 | TRBV19 | CASTYPGQRNTEAFF
TRBJ2-2 | 13 | TRBV19 | CASSGSATGELFF
TRBJ1-5 | 15 | TRBV10-3 | CAISDEGGGNQPQHF
TRBJ1-2 | 13 | TRBV29-1 | CSVGTASVEGYTF
TRBJ2-1 | 12 | TRBV20-1 | CSARGLDPEQFF
TRBJ2-1 | 15 | TRBV15 | CATSRDLGQNNEQFF
TRBJ1-2 | 13 | TRBV6-1 | CASRPWTGDGYTF
TRBJ1-1 | 14 | TRBV5-1 | CASRPGQGETEAFF
TRBJ1-5 | 14 | TRBV10-3 | CAISEGDSNQPQHF
TRBJ2-3 | 12 | TRBV20-1 | CSASGGADTQYF
TRBJ1-1 | 15 | TRBV15 | CATCGDQHVESEAFF
TRBJ2-7 | 12 | TRBV7-9 | CASSSAYVEQYF
TRBJ2-3 | 18 | TRBV27 | CASSPSRGLAGGTDTQYF
TRBJ1-2 | 13 | TRBV13 | CASSTGGLYGYTF
TRBJ2-1 | 14 | TRBV6-5 | CASSSSPVRLGQFF
TRBJ1-4 | 16 | TRBV5-4 | CASSLRLGGSLGKLFF
TRBJ1-5 | 13 | TRBV2 | CASSAGSNQPQHF
TRBJ2-7 | 11 | TRBV10-3 | CAISEGYEQYF
TRBJ1-2 | 12 | TRBV10-2 | CAISDQGYGYTF
TRBJ2-7 | 13 | TRBV7-2 | CASSFTGTYEQYF
TRBJ2-7 | 17 | TRBV24-1 | CATSERPRQESSYEQYF
TRBJ2-7 | 11 | TRBV14 | CASSQNYEQYF
TRBJ2-5 | 14 | TRBV20-1 | CSARVSGGSETQYF
TRBJ2-1 | 13 | TRBV10-3 | CASLGSSYNEQFF
TRBJ1-1 | 13 | TRBV19 | CALSGPGGGNAFF
TRBJ2-3 | 10 | TRBV29-1 | CSVNTDTQYF
TRBJ1-1 | 12 | TRBV20-1 | CSALGPNTEAFF
TRBJ2-5 | 13 | TRBV7-9 | CASRAGSEETQYF
TRBJ1-3 | 15 | TRBV7-8 | CASSSNRGPGNTIYF
TRBJ2-7 | 12 | TRBV30 | CAWSRNRYEQYF
TRBJ1-5 | 17 | TRBV10-2 | CASSVRGGQGSNQPQHF
TRBJ1-2 | 15 | TRBV25-1 | CASSEEGQALYGYTF
TRBJ2-3 | 17 | TRBV15 | CATSRDLQSGEADTQYF
TRBJ1-2 | 14 | TRBV24-1 | CATSEGQDNYGYTF
TRBJ2-7 | 15 | TRBV19 | CASSIGRRSSYEQYF